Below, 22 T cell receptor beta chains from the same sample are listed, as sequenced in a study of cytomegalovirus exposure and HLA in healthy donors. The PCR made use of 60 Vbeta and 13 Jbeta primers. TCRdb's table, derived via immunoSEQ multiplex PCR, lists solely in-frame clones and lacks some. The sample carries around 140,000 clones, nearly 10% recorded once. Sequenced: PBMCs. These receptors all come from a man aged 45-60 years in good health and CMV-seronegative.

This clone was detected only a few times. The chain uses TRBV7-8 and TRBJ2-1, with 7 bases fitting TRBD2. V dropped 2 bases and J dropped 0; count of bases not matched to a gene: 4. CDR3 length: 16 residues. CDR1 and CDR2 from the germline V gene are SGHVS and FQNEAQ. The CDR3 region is CASSLMGGSSYNEQFF. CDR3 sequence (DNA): TGTGCCAGCAGCTTAATGGGCGGGAGCTCCTACAATGAGCAGTTCTTC.

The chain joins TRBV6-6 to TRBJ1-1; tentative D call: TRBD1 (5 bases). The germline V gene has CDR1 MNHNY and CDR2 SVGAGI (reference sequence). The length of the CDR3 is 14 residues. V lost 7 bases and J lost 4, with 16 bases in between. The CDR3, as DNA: TGTGCCAGCAACCAGGGTAGGGTACCCACTGAAGCTTTCTTT. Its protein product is CASNQGRVPTEAFF.

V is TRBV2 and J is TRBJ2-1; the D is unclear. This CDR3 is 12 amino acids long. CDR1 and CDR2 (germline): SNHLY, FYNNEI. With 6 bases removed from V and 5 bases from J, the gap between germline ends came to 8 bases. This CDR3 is CASRIENNEQFF. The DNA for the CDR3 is TGTGCCAGCAGGATAGAGAACAATGAGCAGTTCTTC.

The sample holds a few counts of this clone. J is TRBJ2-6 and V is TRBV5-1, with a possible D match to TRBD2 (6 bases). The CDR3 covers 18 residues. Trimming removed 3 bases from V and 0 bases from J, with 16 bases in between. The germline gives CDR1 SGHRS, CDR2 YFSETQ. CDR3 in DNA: TGCGCCAGCAGCTGGGATGGGACTGCCTTCTCTGGGGCCAACGTCCTGACTTTC. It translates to CASSWDGTAFSGANVLTF. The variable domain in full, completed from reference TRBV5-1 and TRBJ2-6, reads KAGVTQTPRYLIKTRGQQVTLSCSPISGHRSVSWYQQTPGQGLQFLFEYFSETQRNKGNFPGRFSGRQFSNSRSEMNVSTLELGDSALYLCASSWDGTAFSGANVLTFGAGSRLTVL.

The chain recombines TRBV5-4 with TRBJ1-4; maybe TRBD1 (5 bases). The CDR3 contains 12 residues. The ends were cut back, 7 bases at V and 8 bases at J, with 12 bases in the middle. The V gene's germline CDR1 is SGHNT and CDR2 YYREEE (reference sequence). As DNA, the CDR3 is TGTGCCAGCGGAAACCGACAGGAAAAACTGTTTTTT. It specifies CASGNRQEKLFF.

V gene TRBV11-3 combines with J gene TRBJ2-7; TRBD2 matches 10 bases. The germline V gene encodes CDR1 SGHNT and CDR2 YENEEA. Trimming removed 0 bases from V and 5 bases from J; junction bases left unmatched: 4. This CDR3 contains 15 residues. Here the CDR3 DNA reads TGTGCCAGCAGCTTAGAAGCTAGCGGGAGCCACGAGCAGTACTTC. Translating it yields CASSLEASGSHEQYF.

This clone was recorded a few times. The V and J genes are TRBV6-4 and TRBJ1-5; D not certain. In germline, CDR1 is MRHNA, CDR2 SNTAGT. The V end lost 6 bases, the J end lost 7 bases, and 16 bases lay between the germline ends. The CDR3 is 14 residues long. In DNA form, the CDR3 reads TGTGCCAGCAGCGAGCGGGTCGGAGGGCAGCCCCAGCATTTT. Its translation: CASSERVGGQPQHF.

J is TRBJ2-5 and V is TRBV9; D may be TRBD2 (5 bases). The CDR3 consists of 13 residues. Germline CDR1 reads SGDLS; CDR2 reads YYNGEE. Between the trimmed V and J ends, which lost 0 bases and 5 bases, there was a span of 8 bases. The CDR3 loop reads CASSVDQRETQYF. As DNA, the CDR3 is TGTGCCAGCAGCGTAGACCAGCGGGAGACCCAGTACTTC.

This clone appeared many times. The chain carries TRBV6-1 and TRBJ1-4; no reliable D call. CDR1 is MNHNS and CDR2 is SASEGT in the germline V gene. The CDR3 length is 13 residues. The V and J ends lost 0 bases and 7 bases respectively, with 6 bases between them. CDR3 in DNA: TGTGCCAGCAGTGAAGCCAGTTTTGAAAAACTGTTTTTT. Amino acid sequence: CASSEASFEKLFF.

In nucleotides, the CDR3 is TGTGCCAGTTGGGGGACTTTAACCTACGAGCAGTACTTC. Translated: CASWGTLTYEQYF. The V and J genes are TRBV5-5 and TRBJ2-7, with D maybe TRBD2 (6 bases). Germline V gene data show CDR1 as SGHKS and CDR2 as YYEKEE (reference sequence). The CDR3 is made up of 13 amino acids. V gave up 8 bases and J gave up 2 bases, with 14 bases separating them.

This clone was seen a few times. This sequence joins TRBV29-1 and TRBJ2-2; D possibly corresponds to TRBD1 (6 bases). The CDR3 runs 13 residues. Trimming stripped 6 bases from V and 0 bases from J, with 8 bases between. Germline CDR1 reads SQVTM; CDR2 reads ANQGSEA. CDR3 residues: CSVGGTNTGELFF. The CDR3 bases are TGCAGCGTAGGGGGAACGAACACCGGGGAGCTGTTTTTT.

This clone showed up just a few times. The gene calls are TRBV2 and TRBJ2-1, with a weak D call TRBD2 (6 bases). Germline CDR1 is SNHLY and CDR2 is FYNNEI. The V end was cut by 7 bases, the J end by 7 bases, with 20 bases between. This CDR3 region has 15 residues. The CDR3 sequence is CASKSDYLVGNEQFF. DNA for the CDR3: TGTGCCAGCAAATCGGACTATCTCGTGGGGAATGAGCAGTTCTTC.

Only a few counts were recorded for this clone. The CDR3 DNA follows: TGTGCCAGCAGTTTGGGGGGACAGGTAGAGTATGGCTACACCTTC. As protein: CASSLGGQVEYGYTF. The rearrangement joins TRBV27 to TRBJ1-2; 8 nucleotides align to TRBD1. This CDR3 spans 15 amino acids. The germline V gene has CDR1 MNHEY and CDR2 SMNVEV (reference sequence). V dropped 3 bases and J dropped 5; count of bases not matched to a gene: 8.

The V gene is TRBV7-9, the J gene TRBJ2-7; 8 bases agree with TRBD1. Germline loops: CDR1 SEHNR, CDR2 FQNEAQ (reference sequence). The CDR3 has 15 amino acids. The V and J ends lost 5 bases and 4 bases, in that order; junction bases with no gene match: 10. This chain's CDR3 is CASSLPDRVGYEQYF. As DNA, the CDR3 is TGTGCCAGCAGCCTCCCGGACAGGGTAGGTTACGAGCAGTACTTC.

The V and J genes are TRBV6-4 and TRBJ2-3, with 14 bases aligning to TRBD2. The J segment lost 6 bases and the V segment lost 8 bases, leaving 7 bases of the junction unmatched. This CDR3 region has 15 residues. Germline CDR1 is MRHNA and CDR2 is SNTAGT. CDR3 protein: CASARLAGGRDTQYF. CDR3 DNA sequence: TGTGCCAGCGCCCGACTAGCGGGGGGGCGGGATACGCAGTATTTT.

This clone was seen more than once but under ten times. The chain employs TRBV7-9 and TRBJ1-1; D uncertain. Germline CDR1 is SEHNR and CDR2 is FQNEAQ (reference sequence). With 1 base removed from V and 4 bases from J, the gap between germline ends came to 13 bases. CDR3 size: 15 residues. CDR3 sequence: CASSLGHGGITEAFF. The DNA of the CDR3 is TGTGCCAGCAGCTTAGGTCACGGAGGGATCACTGAAGCTTTCTTT.

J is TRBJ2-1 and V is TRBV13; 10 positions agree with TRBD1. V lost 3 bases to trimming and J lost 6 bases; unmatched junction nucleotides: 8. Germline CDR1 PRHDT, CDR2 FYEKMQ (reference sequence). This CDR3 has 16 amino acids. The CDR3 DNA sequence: TGTGCCAGCAGCTTGACCGGGACAGGGGACTTCAATGAGCAGTTCTTC. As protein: CASSLTGTGDFNEQFF.

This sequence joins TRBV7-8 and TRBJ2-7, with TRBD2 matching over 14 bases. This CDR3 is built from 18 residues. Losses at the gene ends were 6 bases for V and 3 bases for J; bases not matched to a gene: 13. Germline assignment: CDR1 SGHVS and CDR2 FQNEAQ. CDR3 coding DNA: TGTGCCAGCAGTCCCGGGGGACTAGCGGGAGCCCCGGGCTACGAGCAGTACTTC. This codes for CASSPGGLAGAPGYEQYF.

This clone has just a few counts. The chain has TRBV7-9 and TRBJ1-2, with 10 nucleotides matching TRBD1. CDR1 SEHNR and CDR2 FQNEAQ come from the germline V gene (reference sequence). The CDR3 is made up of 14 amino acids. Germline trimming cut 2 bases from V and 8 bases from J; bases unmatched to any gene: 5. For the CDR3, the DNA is TGTGCCAGCAGCTTACCGACAGGGGGCAACGGCTACACCTTC. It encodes CASSLPTGGNGYTF.

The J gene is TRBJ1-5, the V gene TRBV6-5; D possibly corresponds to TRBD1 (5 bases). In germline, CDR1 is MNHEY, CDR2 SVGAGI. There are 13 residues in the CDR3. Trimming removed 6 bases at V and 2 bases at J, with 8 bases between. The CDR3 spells CASRVTGNQPQHF. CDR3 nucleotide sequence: TGTGCCAGCAGGGTGACAGGCAATCAGCCCCAGCATTTT.

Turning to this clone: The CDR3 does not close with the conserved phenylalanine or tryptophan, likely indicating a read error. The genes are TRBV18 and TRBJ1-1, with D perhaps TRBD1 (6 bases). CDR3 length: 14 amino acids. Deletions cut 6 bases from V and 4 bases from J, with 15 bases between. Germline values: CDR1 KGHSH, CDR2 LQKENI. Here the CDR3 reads CASSQGGVGTEAFV. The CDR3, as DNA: TGTGCCAGCTCGCAAGGGGGTGTTGGCACTGAAGCTTTCGTT.

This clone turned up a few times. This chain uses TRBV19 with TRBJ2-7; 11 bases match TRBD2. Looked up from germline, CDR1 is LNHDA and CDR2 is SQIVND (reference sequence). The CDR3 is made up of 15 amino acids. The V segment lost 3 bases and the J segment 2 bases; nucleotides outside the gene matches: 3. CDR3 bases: TGTGCCAGTAGTATGACTAGCGGGGCGACCTACGAGCAGTACTTC. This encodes CASSMTSGATYEQYF.